Below, 32 T cell receptor beta chains from the same sample are listed, as sequenced in a study of CD8 T cells in Susac syndrome. A quantity of about 0.45 to 1 ug RNA underwent reverse transcription using random hexamers. Each CDR3 protein is one row after TCRdb ran MiXCR on the immunoSEQ multiplex PCR reads. The sample shows about 250,000 distinct CDR3 sequences, around 93% of them seen only once. Sequenced input: CD4+ T cells from PBMCs. Every receptor here comes from a human donor with multiple sclerosis.

The chain uses TRBV7-2 and TRBJ2-3; perhaps D is TRBD1 or TRBD2 (5 bases each). The ends were cut back, 3 bases at V and 6 bases at J, with 7 bases in the middle. This CDR3 has 12 residues. Looked up from germline, CDR1 is SGHTA and CDR2 is FQGNSA. For the CDR3, the DNA is TGTGCCAGCAGCTTGTGGGGGGATACGCAGTATTTT. It is translated as CASSLWGDTQYF.

The rearrangement joins TRBV20-1 to TRBJ1-4, with a tentative D call TRBD1 (5 bases). This CDR3 has 13 residues. V was cut by 3 bases and J by 3 bases, with 8 bases left in between. CDR1 and CDR2 from the germline V gene are DFQATT and SNEGSKA (reference sequence). CDR3 protein: CSASQGANEKLFF. CDR3 nucleotides: TGCAGTGCTAGCCAGGGAGCTAATGAAAAACTGTTTTTT.

The gene calls are TRBV7-8 and TRBJ2-7, with 9 bases that match TRBD1. Germline V CDR1 and CDR2: SGHVS, FQNEAQ. The CDR3 has 14 amino acids. The V segment lost 5 bases and the J segment 3 bases; nucleotides outside the gene matches: 5. The CDR3 sequence is CASSAVTGGYEQYF. In DNA, the CDR3 is TGTGCCAGCAGCGCAGTGACAGGGGGCTACGAGCAGTACTTC.

V gene TRBV2 combines with J gene TRBJ1-2; 10 bases are a match to TRBD1. The length of the CDR3 is 15 residues. Germline loops: CDR1 SNHLY, CDR2 FYNNEI. J lost 1 base, V lost 7 bases, and 6 bases had no gene match. The CDR3 is CASIRDRGSNYGYTF. The DNA of the CDR3 is TGTGCCAGCATTCGGGACAGGGGTAGTAACTATGGCTACACCTTC.

V is TRBV25-1 and J is TRBJ2-1; D call uncertain. The germline gives CDR1 MGHDK, CDR2 SYGVNS. CDR3 size: 15 residues. V lost 4 bases, J lost 4 bases, and 14 bases lay in between. The CDR3, as DNA: TGTGCCAGCAGTGTTCGACAAGGGTGGTACAATGAGCAGTTCTTC. Amino acids: CASSVRQGWYNEQFF.

The V call is TRBV28, the J call TRBJ2-5; 11 bases match TRBD1. The CDR3 extends over 15 amino acids. Trimming cost V 7 bases and J 5 bases; bases outside gene matches: 9. Germline-derived CDR1 and CDR2 are MDHEN and SYDVKM. The CDR3 bases are TGTGCCAGCAACACCCGGACAGGGGGCTTGGAGACCCAGTACTTC. As protein: CASNTRTGGLETQYF.

This chain uses TRBV5-1 with TRBJ2-7; D is possibly TRBD1 or TRBD2 (5 bases each). The CDR3 is 14 amino acids. V was cut by 6 bases and J by 0 bases, with 13 bases left in between. Germline V gene data show CDR1 as SGHRS and CDR2 as YFSETQ. CDR3 sequence: CASKPGPSSYEQYF. The CDR3 nucleotides read TGCGCCAGCAAACCGGGACCGAGCTCCTACGAGCAGTACTTC.

The V call is TRBV2, the J call TRBJ2-5, with D hard to call. CDR1 is SNHLY and CDR2 is FYNNEI in the germline V gene. The CDR3 runs 14 residues. V shed 5 bases and J shed 5 bases, with 15 bases lying between them. The CDR3 region has the DNA TGTGCCAGCAGTACCGGACGGGTGCGGGAGACCCAGTACTTC. It is translated as CASSTGRVRETQYF.

The rearrangement links TRBV20-1 to TRBJ2-7; D unclear. This CDR3 is 12 amino acids long. The germline V gene has CDR1 DFQATT and CDR2 SNEGSKA (reference sequence). V was trimmed by 6 bases and J by 2 bases, leaving 11 bases between them. CDR3 residues: CSATKGPYEQYF. In nucleotides, the CDR3 is TGCAGTGCGACAAAGGGCCCCTACGAGCAGTACTTC.

The V call is TRBV12-3 or TRBV12-4, the J call TRBJ2-3, with TRBD2 matching 9 bases. The CDR3 is 16 amino acids. Trimming took 0 bases from V and 4 from J; bases not matched to a gene: 5. The CDR3 DNA reads as TGTGCCAGCAGTTTAGCCCGCGGGAGGGGGTCAGATACGCAGTATTTT. It specifies CASSLARGRGSDTQYF.

The V and J genes are TRBV7-7 and TRBJ2-3, with 12 bases identical to TRBD1. V lost 5 bases and J lost 5; bases outside the gene matches: 5. This CDR3 contains 15 residues. Germline V gives CDR1 SSHAT, CDR2 FNYEAQ (reference sequence). The CDR3 is CASSPGTGGLDTQYF. The CDR3 coding sequence is TGTGCCAGCAGCCCCGGGACAGGGGGCTTAGATACGCAGTATTTT.

This rearrangement joins TRBV27 to TRBJ1-5; possibly TRBD1 for D (6 bases). Trimming took 5 bases from V and 4 from J, leaving 24 bases between them. The CDR3 covers 18 residues. In germline, CDR1 is MNHEY, CDR2 SMNVEV (reference sequence). The CDR3 DNA reads TGTGCCAGCAGTCCTCTCTTACCAGGGGTCTCCGGTAATCAGCCCCAGCATTTT. Encoded protein: CASSPLLPGVSGNQPQHF.

V usage is TRBV23-1 and J usage is TRBJ2-2; 8 bases align to TRBD1. TRBV23-1 is flagged as an ORF with uncertain function. The CDR3 spans 14 residues. J lost 4 bases, V lost 11 bases, and 9 bases had no gene match. The CDR3: CARRRTGFTGELFF. The DNA for the CDR3 is TGCGCCCGCCGACGGACAGGGTTCACCGGGGAGCTGTTTTTT.

This chain uses TRBV18 with TRBJ2-7; possibly TRBD1 or TRBD2 for D (5 bases each). V was trimmed by 3 bases and J by 4 bases, leaving 10 bases between them. The CDR3 is 13 residues long. From germline, CDR1 is KGHSH and CDR2 LQKENI. The CDR3 loop is CASSPTGTYEQYV. The CDR3 DNA follows: TGTGCCAGCTCACCCACGGGGACGTACGAGCAGTACGTC.

The rearrangement uses TRBV20-1 and TRBJ2-2; D might be TRBD1 (6 bases). CDR1 and CDR2 from the germline V gene are DFQATT and SNEGSKA (reference sequence). The V end lost 6 bases, the J end lost 5 bases, and 13 bases lay between the germline ends. There are 13 residues in the CDR3. CDR3 sequence reads: CSAGGVSTGELFF. The DNA for the CDR3 is TGCAGTGCAGGGGGAGTGAGTACCGGGGAGCTGTTTTTT.

The chain recombines TRBV29-1 with TRBJ2-7, with 7 bases identical to TRBD1. CDR3 length: 14 amino acids. The trim removed 7 bases at V and 0 bases at J, leaving 9 bases unmatched. Germline CDR1 is SQVTM and CDR2 is ANQGSEA. CDR3: CSAAGTASSYEQYV. CDR3 DNA sequence: TGCAGCGCCGCCGGGACAGCAAGCTCCTACGAGCAGTACGTC.

V and J are TRBV13 and TRBJ2-5; 7 nucleotides agree with TRBD1. Per the germline V gene, CDR1 is PRHDT and CDR2 is FYEKMQ (reference sequence). The CDR3 is 15 residues long. V trimming: 0 bases; J trimming: 5 bases; junction bases outside the gene matches: 6. CDR3 nucleotide sequence: TGTGCCAGCAGCTTAGGGACAGGGAACGGTGAGACCCAGTACTTC. Its translation: CASSLGTGNGETQYF.

The rearrangement uses TRBV12-3 or TRBV12-4 and TRBJ2-1, with 10 nucleotides matching TRBD2. This CDR3 is built from 15 residues. V was clipped by 6 bases and J by 9 bases; unmatched bases: 11. CDR3 bases: TGTGCCAGCAGGTCCGGGACTAGCGTGGTGAGTGAGCAGTTCTTC. Residues: CASRSGTSVVSEQFF.

The chain couples TRBV9 to TRBJ2-1, with TRBD2 identical over 13 bases. Looked up from germline, CDR1 is SGDLS and CDR2 is YYNGEE. The trim removed 4 bases at V and 7 bases at J, leaving 11 bases unmatched. The CDR3 is 17 residues long. The CDR3 coding sequence is TGTGCCAGCAGCCCTCGACTAGCGGGGGGAATAATTAATGAGCAGTTCTTC. Its translation is CASSPRLAGGIINEQFF.

This sequence joins TRBV3-1 and TRBJ1-1; TRBD1 aligns across 7 bases. The V gene's germline CDR1 is LGHDT and CDR2 YNNKEL (reference sequence). The CDR3 totals 12 residues. Trimming at V came to 2 bases and at J to 6 bases, leaving 0 bases not matched to a gene. The CDR3 protein is CASSQQGAEAFF. Written as DNA, the CDR3 is TGTGCCAGCAGCCAACAGGGGGCTGAAGCTTTCTTT.

This clonotype came up once. The junction does not match germline at one end; this may be a read error. V is TRBV7-7 and J is TRBJ2-5; TRBD2 agrees at 7 bases. The CDR3 totals 13 residues. Per the germline V gene, CDR1 is SSHAT and CDR2 is FNYEAQ (reference sequence). This chain's CDR3 is CASSSTGEGTQYF. For the CDR3, the DNA is TGTGCTAGCAGCTCGACCGGGGAGGGGACCCAGTACTTC.

The chain carries TRBV10-3 and TRBJ1-1, with TRBD1 identical over 12 bases. The germline V gene has CDR1 ENHRY and CDR2 SYGVKD. This CDR3 contains 17 residues. V trimming: 8 bases; J trimming: 7 bases; junction bases outside the gene matches: 17. In nucleotides, the CDR3 is TGTGCCATCCGGACCGGGACAGGGGGCGAGTCGGGCCATGAAGCTTTCTTT. It yields the protein CAIRTGTGGESGHEAFF.

The chain links TRBV15 to TRBJ2-1, with TRBD1 matching over 8 bases. Trimming removed 3 bases from V and 2 bases from J; junction bases left unmatched: 3. CDR1 and CDR2 (germline): LNHNV, YYDKDF (reference sequence). The CDR3 spans 15 residues. CDR3: CATSRDRAPYNEQFF. The DNA for the CDR3 is TGTGCCACCAGCAGGGACAGGGCACCCTACAATGAGCAGTTCTTC.

The chain employs TRBV27 and TRBJ1-1, with 8 bases that match TRBD1. With V trimmed by 0 bases and J by 2 bases, 2 bases remained unmatched. This CDR3 spans 15 amino acids. CDR1 and CDR2 from the germline V gene are MNHEY and SMNVEV (reference sequence). Here the CDR3 reads CASSLSPGGNTEAFF. The DNA for the CDR3 is TGTGCCAGCAGTTTATCCCCAGGGGGCAACACTGAAGCTTTCTTT.

The chain is built from TRBV15 and TRBJ1-5, with D possibly matching TRBD1 (5 bases). V was cut by 7 bases and J by 1 base, with 14 bases left in between. This CDR3 has 15 residues. CDR1 is LNHNV and CDR2 is YYDKDF in the germline V gene (reference sequence). CDR3 nucleotide sequence: TGTGCCACCACACAGGCTATCGGGAGCAATCAGCCCCAGCATTTT. Translated, it gives CATTQAIGSNQPQHF.

For the CDR3, the DNA is TGTGCCAGCAGTTCGACCTCAATCGACTATGGCTACACCTTC. Protein: CASSSTSIDYGYTF. The rearrangement joins TRBV12-3 or TRBV12-4 to TRBJ1-2; D is undetermined. This CDR3 spans 14 amino acids. With 4 bases removed from V and 3 bases from J, the gap between germline ends came to 12 bases.

The chain couples TRBV7-8 to TRBJ2-7; the D gene could be TRBD1 or TRBD2 (6 bases each). V was shortened by 5 bases and J by 2 bases, with 16 bases between the two germline ends. CDR1 and CDR2 (germline): SGHVS, FQNEAQ. This CDR3 has 15 amino acids. This CDR3 reads CASSPGRGVPYEQYF. The CDR3 DNA is TGTGCCAGCAGCCCCGGTAGGGGGGTCCCCTACGAGCAGTACTTC.

The CDR3 DNA reads as TGTGCCAGTAGCTCAGGGGACTGGAGGGACTATGGCTACACCTTC. Its protein product is CASSSGDWRDYGYTF. The chain employs TRBV19 and TRBJ1-2, with D perhaps TRBD1 (6 bases). Trimming removed 6 bases from V and 3 bases from J, with 17 bases in between. Germline assignment: CDR1 LNHDA and CDR2 SQIVND (reference sequence). The CDR3 consists of 15 residues.

This chain connects TRBV5-5 to TRBJ1-1; D remains ambiguous. Germline assignment: CDR1 SGHKS and CDR2 YYEKEE (reference sequence). This CDR3 spans 14 amino acids. V was trimmed by 0 bases and J by 4 bases, leaving 10 bases between them. In DNA, the CDR3 is TGTGCCAGCAGCTTGGGGGCCGGGAGCACTGAAGCTTTCTTT. It specifies CASSLGAGSTEAFF. Using reference TRBV5-5 and TRBJ1-1 for the parts outside the CDR3, the full variable domain is DAGVTQSPTHLIKTRGQQVTLRCSPISGHKSVSWYQQVLGQGPQFIFQYYEKEERGRGNFPDRFSARQFPNYSSELNVNALLLGDSALYLCASSLGAGSTEAFFGQGTRLTVV.

The chain carries TRBV5-1 and TRBJ1-2, with TRBD1 identical over 11 bases. The junction had 16 bases not matched to a gene; V was cut back by 2 bases and J by 4 bases. CDR3 length: 19 residues. Germline CDR1 and CDR2: SGHRS and YFSETQ. The CDR3 DNA is TGCGCCAGCAGCTTAGGGCATCGGCTGGACAGGGGGCAATTCTATGGCTACACCTTC. Translation gives CASSLGHRLDRGQFYGYTF.

The chain is built from TRBV6-5 and TRBJ2-7; D gene uncertain. The length of the CDR3 is 15 residues. Trimming cost V 6 bases and J 2 bases, with 17 bases left between them. Germline loops: CDR1 MNHEY, CDR2 SVGAGI. The CDR3 spells CASRPRLAAAYEQYV. The CDR3 DNA sequence: TGTGCCAGCAGACCCCGACTGGCCGCAGCCTACGAGCAGTACGTC.

The chain recombines TRBV9 with TRBJ1-6; D is unclear. The CDR3 contains 17 residues. V was shortened by 3 bases and J by 0 bases, with 13 bases between the two germline ends. The germline V gene encodes CDR1 SGDLS and CDR2 YYNGEE. CDR3 DNA: TGTGCCAGCAGCGCCGGGGATGCAAGCTCCTATAATTCACCCCTCCACTTT. It encodes CASSAGDASSYNSPLHF.